Included here is one T cell receptor (beta chain) sequence, with context. In this sample, this clonotype turned up many times. The antigen it recognizes is unknown. Base qualities were left out, and no much larger clone turns up one base away. For repertoire sequencing, TCR beta CDR3 regions were amplified from RNA transcripts. HTBI primers and the Qiagen OneStep RT-PCR kit were used in a first-round RT-PCR, which was followed by a second-round multiplex PCR, size selection and purification. Libraries were sequenced on an Illumina HiSeq2000 using paired-end 100 bp reads. As for the original processing: SOAPnuke was used for read processing, and reads with adapters, uncalled bases, a mean Phred below 15, or no exact constant-primer or identifier match were discarded. COPE v1.2.5 was used to merge high-quality paired reads. Unique nucleotide sequences were defined as clonotypes and aligned to IMGT TRB V, D and J references using MiTCR v1.1. Only V-J combinations with frequency above 0.0001 were analysed, covering more than 99% of repertoires. A TCR clonal expansion and chaos score per V-J combination was defined as the ratio of F50 clonal expansion to chaos observed in the TCRdist matrix. Features were reduced by Welch's t-statistics and random forest to about a dozen V-J combinations, which fed a naive Bayes classifier. Thyroid-blood repertoire similarity was quantified with the Morisita-Horn index. TCRdb cleaned the public reads at Q25 with fastp, built clones with MiXCR and kept in-frame beta chains. Rows are unified per CDR3 protein, each entry keeping the most common DNA and genes. The V and J calls and clone size come from TCRdb's table, not from the authors' own analysis. This sample is represented by roughly 500,000 distinct CDR3 sequences; roughly an eighth of them were singletons. The ten largest make up roughly 10% of the sample.

Between the V and J ends, shortened by 4 bases and 2 bases respectively, the junction contains 17 bases. The CDR3 runs 15 residues from the cysteine to the phenylalanine. Only the CDR3 part of the read is kept: 45 bases, read in frame from the first base. The germline V gene (reference sequence) provides CDR1 DFQATT and CDR2 SNEGSKA. This entry comes from a study of Graves' ophthalmopathy and Graves' hyperthyroidism (dated by TCRdb to the late 2010s). At the level of the whole study: Peripheral blood was collected at initial diagnosis, before any treatment. An independent validation cohort was composed of around 19 hyperthyroidism patients and 17 patients who later progressed from hyperthyroidism to ophthalmopathy. Once sampling was done, hyperthyroidism patients were given methimazole at a starting dose of 30 mg daily, while ophthalmopathy patients were given high-dose intravenous methylprednisolone. T-cell repertoires of thyroid tissue and blood were compared in five or six hyperthyroidism patients. To explore V-J signatures that separate ophthalmopathy from hyperthyroidism, a discovery set of about a hundred patients was enrolled, consisting of 40 to 45 with ophthalmopathy and roughly 59 with stable hyperthyroidism. The study used signatures of the TCR beta repertoire to tell Graves' ophthalmopathy apart from Graves' hyperthyroidism and to predict which patients would progress to ophthalmopathy. The approximately 98 discovery patients were randomly divided into training and test sets at a 7:3 ratio. In total, around 130 blood samples were TCR-sequenced: fewer than 50 ophthalmopathy, under 80 hyperthyroidism and approximately 17 hyperthyroidism-to-ophthalmopathy patients.

The ophthalmopathy patients had moderately to severely active disease, with a Clinical Activity Score of 3 or higher, a NOSPECS grade of 4 or higher, and a disease duration of less than 3 months. Patients were excluded if they had other autoimmune diseases, uncontrolled infections, pregnancy or lactation. Clinical symptoms, serum thyroxine, TRAb, thyroid ultrasound and orbital computed tomography formed the basis of the diagnosis. Using Ficoll-Paque density gradient centrifugation, PBMCs were isolated from approximately 11 ml of fresh peripheral blood. Trizol reagent was used to extract the total RNA, and its quality was then checked on an Agilent 2100 Bioanalyzer. Overall study results and their limits: Sample size was not predetermined statistically, and investigators were not blinded to group allocation. In cross-validation, the 13-signature model distinguished ophthalmopathy from stable hyperthyroidism with approximately 85% sensitivity and 81.08% specificity, and in the test set the corresponding values were approximately 80% and 75%. Among expanded thyroid clonotypes with frequency above 0.001, most also showed up in blood, which suggests that blood repertoires may reflect the thyroid immune response. In validation, the model predicted ophthalmopathy progression with about 71% sensitivity and roughly 78% specificity; about a dozen predicted patients were CT-confirmed with GO in a median of about 6.1 months.

This sequence uses TRBV20-1 and TRBJ2-5; the D region possibly corresponds to TRBD2 (6 bases align). The sequenced sample was blood. The receptor comes from a woman aged 30 to 39 with Graves' ophthalmopathy. Donor details come from another sample of the same person, matched by shared clones. The sequenced DNA: TGCAGTGCTACCCATAGCGGAGAGGGGCAAGAGACCCAGTACTTC. Its protein reads: CSATHSGEGQETQYF.